The 26 T cell receptor beta chains given below trace back to one sample, sequenced in a study of blood T cell repertoires in COVID-19. The repertoire was sequenced with immunoSEQ multiplex PCR; TCRdb's copy has only in-frame clones and lacks some. The sample yields approximately 260,000 clones, 80% to 90% seen once. Input material: PBMCs or T cells enriched from blood (not recorded which). The receptors here all came from a woman in her forties or fifties who had been exposed to COVID-19.

The V call is TRBV5-1, the J call TRBJ1-2; 7 bases are shared with TRBD1. V was clipped by 0 bases and J by 7 bases; unmatched bases: 3. CDR1 and CDR2 from the germline V gene are SGHRS and YFSETQ. This CDR3 comprises 13 residues. The CDR3 sequence is CASSLEGAVGYTF. DNA of the CDR3: TGCGCCAGCAGCTTGGAGGGGGCGGTTGGCTACACCTTC. Full variable domain (remainder filled in from reference TRBV5-1 and TRBJ1-2): KAGVTQTPRYLIKTRGQQVTLSCSPISGHRSVSWYQQTPGQGLQFLFEYFSETQRNKGNFPGRFSGRQFSNSRSEMNVSTLELGDSALYLCASSLEGAVGYTFGSGTRLTVV.

The CDR3 sequence: CAWRLGLPNEKLFF. The CDR3 nucleotides are TGTGCCTGGAGACTTGGACTACCAAATGAAAAACTGTTTTTT. The chain has TRBV30 and TRBJ1-4; no clear D gene. V lost 3 bases and J lost 5, with 13 bases in between. The length of the CDR3 is 14 residues. Germline CDR1 GTSNPN, CDR2 SVGIG (reference sequence).

The rearrangement joins TRBV2 to TRBJ1-1; D is possibly TRBD1 (5 bases). Between the trimmed V and J ends, which lost 8 bases and 1 base, there was a span of 11 bases. Germline V CDR1 and CDR2: SNHLY, FYNNEI. The CDR3 sequence is 13 residues long. The CDR3 protein is CASVRVWNTEAFF. The DNA of the CDR3 is TGTGCCAGCGTCAGGGTTTGGAACACTGAAGCTTTCTTT.

V usage is TRBV18 and J usage is TRBJ1-3; 7 nucleotides line up with TRBD1. Looked up from germline, CDR1 is KGHSH and CDR2 is LQKENI. The CDR3 extends over 16 amino acids. Trimming took 3 bases from V and 0 from J; bases not matched to a gene: 5. The DNA for the CDR3 is TGTGCCAGCTCACCCTCGGGACAGAACTCTGGAAACACCATATATTTT. It translates to CASSPSGQNSGNTIYF. The whole variable domain, filled in from reference TRBV18 and TRBJ1-3, reads NAGVMQNPRHLVRRRGQEARLRCSPMKGHSHVYWYRQLPEEGLKFMVYLQKENIIDESGMPKERFSAEFPKEGPSILRIQQVVRGDSAAYFCASSPSGQNSGNTIYFGEGSWLTVV.

The chain links TRBV30 to TRBJ1-6, with TRBD1 as a possible D gene (6 bases). The CDR3 loop spans 14 amino acids. The V and J ends lost 3 bases and 6 bases respectively, with 12 bases between them. The germline CDR1 and CDR2 sequences are GTSNPN and SVGIG (reference sequence). CDR3 nucleotides: TGTGCCTGGAGGAACCAGGGGCCTAATTCACCCCTCCACTTT. It yields the protein CAWRNQGPNSPLHF.

This clone was observed once. The chain combines TRBV11-2 with TRBJ1-2; TRBD1 agrees at 8 bases. V shed 3 bases, J shed 4 bases, and the junction held 7 bases outside the gene matches. Per germline, CDR1 SGHAT and CDR2 FQNNGV. This CDR3 contains 15 residues. The CDR3 here is CASSFGQGGTYGYTF. The DNA of the CDR3 is TGTGCCAGCAGCTTTGGACAGGGCGGTACCTATGGCTACACCTTC.

V and J are TRBV5-6 and TRBJ2-3, with 9 bases that match TRBD1. J was trimmed by 12 bases and V by 2 bases; bases with no gene match: 7. Germline V gives CDR1 SGHDT, CDR2 YYEEEE. This CDR3 comprises 13 residues. This CDR3 is CASSFLGQGHQYF. As DNA, the CDR3 is TGTGCCAGCAGCTTTCTGGGACAGGGTCACCAGTATTTT.

The rearrangement uses TRBV7-6 and TRBJ2-1; 8 nucleotides match TRBD2. The CDR3 is 13 amino acids. J gave up 11 bases and V 3 bases, and 6 bases lay outside the gene matches. CDR1 is SGHVS, CDR2 FNYEAQ, per germline. The CDR3 bases are TGTGCCAGCAGCTTTACGGCGGGGGGAAAGCAGTTCTTC. Translating gives CASSFTAGGKQFF.

This clone is a singleton in its sample. The gene calls are TRBV12-3 or TRBV12-4 and TRBJ1-1, with D possibly TRBD1 on 5 matching bases. This CDR3 is built from 13 residues. Trimming pared 5 bases from V and 1 base from J, leaving 8 bases between. The chain's CDR3 is CASSAGRNTEAFF. In nucleotides, the CDR3 is TGTGCCAGCAGTGCGGGACGGAACACTGAAGCTTTCTTT.

V usage is TRBV10-3 and J usage is TRBJ1-2; 10 bases are a match to TRBD1. The CDR3 extends over 15 amino acids. V shed 3 bases, J shed 10 bases, and the junction held 11 bases outside the gene matches. Germline values: CDR1 ENHRY, CDR2 SYGVKD. CDR3 DNA: TGTGCCATCAGTGATGACGCCGGACAGGGGGAGCACTACACCTTC. This encodes CAISDDAGQGEHYTF.

This clone has just one count. V gene TRBV5-4 combines with J gene TRBJ2-5; perhaps TRBD1 as D (5 bases). This CDR3 is built from 16 residues. Germline CDR1 SGHNT, CDR2 YYREEE (reference sequence). The V gene lost 1 base and the J gene lost 4 bases, with 17 bases spanning the gap. CDR3 loop: CASSLSVGQSVETQYF. The CDR3 DNA sequence: TGTGCCAGCAGCTTGTCGGTGGGGCAGTCGGTAGAGACCCAGTACTTC.

This chain links TRBV5-1 with TRBJ2-7; 10 nucleotides line up with TRBD1. Germline trimming cut 5 bases from V and 4 bases from J; bases unmatched to any gene: 12. Germline-derived CDR1 and CDR2 are SGHRS and YFSETQ. The CDR3 is made up of 16 amino acids. The CDR3 here is CASSPHYDRGPYEQYF. CDR3 DNA sequence: TGCGCCAGCAGTCCACATTATGACAGGGGGCCGTACGAGCAGTACTTC.

The CDR3 DNA reads as TGCAGCGCCTCCGGGACTAGCGGCACCGGGGAGCTGTTTTTT. This sequence encodes CSASGTSGTGELFF. The V and J genes are TRBV29-1 and TRBJ2-2; TRBD2 matches 11 bases. V gave up 7 bases and J gave up 4 bases; unmatched junction bases: 5. The CDR3 covers 14 residues. Germline V gives CDR1 SQVTM, CDR2 ANQGSEA.

This rearrangement joins TRBV7-9 to TRBJ2-3; weak D call: TRBD2 (6 bases). The CDR3 extends over 15 amino acids. Looked up from germline, CDR1 is SEHNR and CDR2 is FQNEAQ (reference sequence). Trimming stripped 5 bases from V and 6 bases from J, with 18 bases between. The CDR3 is CASSRIGGPPDTQYF. CDR3 nucleotide sequence: TGTGCCAGCAGCCGTATCGGGGGACCTCCGGATACGCAGTATTTT.

This chain joins TRBV19 and TRBJ2-7; 8 bases map to TRBD1. V gave up 6 bases and J gave up 2 bases; unmatched junction bases: 6. CDR1 and CDR2 (germline): LNHDA, SQIVND (reference sequence). The CDR3 is 14 residues long. The CDR3 coding sequence is TGTGCCAGTAGGGACAGGGAAAGAACCTACGAGCAGTACTTC. It specifies CASRDRERTYEQYF.

The chain has TRBV13 and TRBJ2-5, with 7 positions matching TRBD1. Germline V gene data show CDR1 as PRHDT and CDR2 as FYEKMQ (reference sequence). J was trimmed by 5 bases and V by 6 bases; bases with no gene match: 9. This CDR3 has 14 amino acids. The CDR3 DNA reads as TGTGCCAGCAGGGAGAGGGGGCAGGGGGAGACCCAGTACTTC. It is translated as CASRERGQGETQYF. Using reference TRBV13 and TRBJ2-5 for the parts outside the CDR3, the full variable domain is AAGVIQSPRHLIKEKRETATLKCYPIPRHDTVYWYQQGPGQDPQFLISFYEKMQSDKGSIPDRFSAQQFSDYHSELNMSSLELGDSALYFCASRERGQGETQYFGPGTRLLVL.

The gene calls are TRBV6-5 and TRBJ2-5; the D gene is possibly TRBD1 (6 bases). V gave up 5 bases and J gave up 4 bases, with 14 bases separating them. The CDR3 totals 14 residues. Germline CDR1 reads MNHEY; CDR2 reads SVGAGI. This CDR3 is CASSRPGVRETQYF. The CDR3 bases are TGTGCCAGCAGTAGGCCAGGGGTACGAGAGACCCAGTACTTC.

The V and J genes are TRBV5-4 and TRBJ1-6; a possible D gene is TRBD1 (5 bases). The V gene lost 3 bases and the J gene lost 7 bases, with 17 bases spanning the gap. The CDR3 extends over 16 amino acids. Germline loops: CDR1 SGHNT, CDR2 YYREEE (reference sequence). The CDR3: CASSSEGSGSNSPLHF. For the CDR3, the DNA is TGTGCCAGCAGCTCGGAGGGTTCAGGGAGCAATTCACCCCTCCACTTT.

The V and J genes are TRBV11-2 and TRBJ1-4; D is uncertain. The CDR3 sequence is 14 residues long. V was shortened by 4 bases and J by 7 bases, with 13 bases between the two germline ends. Germline CDR1 and CDR2: SGHAT and FQNNGV. CDR3 DNA: TGTGCCAGCAGCTCTAGCTATCCCGGTGAAAAACTGTTTTTT. Translation gives CASSSSYPGEKLFF.

The chain links TRBV29-1 to TRBJ1-1, with 7 bases fitting TRBD1. V shed 7 bases, J shed 4 bases, and the junction held 3 bases outside the gene matches. CDR3 length equals 11 residues. Looked up from germline, CDR1 is SQVTM and CDR2 is ANQGSEA. In nucleotides, the CDR3 is TGCAGCGCTTCAGGGGGCACTGAAGCTTTCTTT. Amino acids: CSASGGTEAFF.

The chain couples TRBV4-3 to TRBJ1-4; 11 bases align to TRBD1. V shed 0 bases, J shed 4 bases, and the junction held 4 bases outside the gene matches. Looked up from germline, CDR1 is LGHNA and CDR2 is YSLEER. The CDR3 has 17 residues. Here the CDR3 reads CASSQDRDRGNNEKLFF. The CDR3 DNA follows: TGCGCCAGCAGCCAAGACCGGGACAGGGGGAATAATGAAAAACTGTTTTTT.

Here the CDR3 reads CASSVVSGDTQYF. Written as DNA, the CDR3 is TGTGCCAGCAGCGTAGTCAGTGGAGATACGCAGTATTTT. This chain links TRBV9 with TRBJ2-3; D gene ambiguous. This CDR3 region has 13 residues. Trimming took 0 bases from V and 5 from J, leaving 7 bases between them. Germline-derived CDR1 and CDR2 are SGDLS and YYNGEE.

The chain combines TRBV29-1 with TRBJ2-1; TRBD1 matches 8 bases. Germline CDR1 and CDR2: SQVTM and ANQGSEA. The CDR3 has 12 residues. Trimming took 8 bases from V and 6 from J; bases not matched to a gene: 6. CDR3 region: CSHYRGSNEQFF. CDR3 bases: TGCAGCCACTACAGGGGGTCCAATGAGCAGTTCTTC.

J is TRBJ1-1 and V is TRBV5-6; TRBD1 matches 7 bases. V trimming: 0 bases; J trimming: 6 bases; junction bases outside the gene matches: 2. The CDR3 has 13 amino acids. Germline CDR1 is SGHDT and CDR2 is YYEEEE. The CDR3 bases are TGTGCCAGCAGCTTGGTACAGGGGTCTGAAGCTTTCTTT. Translation: CASSLVQGSEAFF.

The rearrangement links TRBV4-3 to TRBJ2-1, with 11 bases identical to TRBD2. With V trimmed by 1 base and J by 4 bases, 3 bases remained unmatched. Germline values: CDR1 LGHNA, CDR2 YSLEER. There are 16 residues in the CDR3. As DNA, the CDR3 is TGCGCCAGCAGCCAAGCGGCTAGCGGGGGGTACAATGAGCAGTTCTTC. It is translated as CASSQAASGGYNEQFF.

The V call is TRBV19, the J call TRBJ2-1; 8 nucleotides agree with TRBD2. CDR1 and CDR2 from the germline V gene are LNHDA and SQIVND (reference sequence). The J segment lost 0 bases and the V segment lost 5 bases, leaving 3 bases of the junction unmatched. The CDR3 is made up of 15 amino acids. This CDR3 reads CASSRAGDSYNEQFF. The CDR3 DNA follows: TGTGCCAGTAGTCGAGCGGGAGACTCCTACAATGAGCAGTTCTTC.